This T cell receptor (beta chain) derives from a study of Ad26.COV2.S vaccination and SARS-CoV-2 variants. Study summary: Administration of Ad26.COV2.S was intramuscular, either once or twice 56 days apart.

The table came from immunoSEQ multiplex PCR; TCRdb's copy has only in-frame clones and leaves some out. Among some 290,000 clones, roughly 80% were seen once, and the ten largest hold approximately 2.2%. This clone was recorded once. The target antigen is unknown. Sample treatment: 15 to 20 received Ad26.COV2.S at low or high dose, single or two shots; about 5 received placebo; per-sample allocation not given. Sampling took place 63 days after the first vaccine or placebo injection. An adult aged 18-55 years in Boston served as the donor. An Ad26 vector expressing Wuhan-strain SARS-CoV-2 spike served as the vaccine. Whole-study findings and limits: Post-vaccination spike-specific CD8+ and CD4+ T cell responses reportedly had substantial breadth.

Germline-derived CDR1 and CDR2 are LNHNV and YYDKDF (reference sequence). The CDR3 runs to 13 residues. V lost 1 base and J lost 6; bases outside the gene matches: 0. The V and J genes are TRBV15 and TRBJ1-2; TRBD1 matches at 9 bases. This specimen was peripheral blood, taken in a trial of Ad26.COV2.S vaccine versus placebo. The sequence was collected from a person between 18 and 59 years old who received the Ad26.COV2.S COVID-19 vaccine or a placebo. CDR3: CATSRGTGDGYTF. CDR3 sequence (DNA): TGTGCCACCAGCAGAGGGACAGGGGATGGCTACACCTTC.